These 4 T cell receptor beta chains originate from one sample sequenced in a study of graft-versus-host responses after intestinal transplantation. These TCRs' antigens remain unknown. Measured with immunoSEQ multiplex PCR; TCRdb has only the in-frame clones, and not every one. The sample lists almost 85,000 clones; roughly 91% were seen once. The input for sequencing was unstimulated CD4+ T cells sorted from spleen or lymph node cells, taken before intestinal transplant. The receptors originated from a human donor who received an intestinal transplant.

The rearrangement links TRBV29-1 to TRBJ1-1, with 11 bases fitting TRBD1. The V and J ends lost 6 bases and 1 base, in that order; junction bases with no gene match: 4. The CDR3 is 14 residues long. The germline CDR1 and CDR2 sequences are SQVTM and ANQGSEA. This CDR3 is CSVGQGAANTEAFF. CDR3 nucleotide sequence: TGCAGCGTCGGACAGGGGGCGGCGAACACTGAAGCTTTCTTT. The full variable domain, completed using reference TRBV29-1 and TRBJ1-1, is SAVISQKPSRDICQRGTSLTIQCQVDSQVTMMFWYRQQPGQSLTLIATANQGSEATYESGFVIDKFPISRPNLTFSTLTVSNMSPEDSSIYLCSVGQGAANTEAFFGQGTRLTVV.

This CDR3 reads CASSLTIQQGAGVKNIQYF. CDR3 DNA sequence: TGCGCCAGCAGCCTCACGATCCAGCAGGGGGCAGGGGTCAAAAACATTCAGTACTTC. This chain links TRBV4-1 with TRBJ2-4; the match to TRBD1 covers 8 bases. V was clipped by 4 bases and J by 3 bases; unmatched bases: 17. This CDR3 is built from 19 residues. Germline V gives CDR1 MGHRA, CDR2 YSYEKL.

The rearrangement joins TRBV27 to TRBJ2-7; D remains ambiguous. The V end was cut by 8 bases, the J end by 5 bases, with 16 bases between. Per the germline V gene, CDR1 is MNHEY and CDR2 is SMNVEV (reference sequence). This CDR3 is 13 amino acids long. The CDR3: CASRGWSYNEQYF. The CDR3 coding sequence is TGTGCCAGCCGTGGTTGGTCGTACAACGAGCAGTACTTC.

The rearrangement joins TRBV5-4 to TRBJ2-7; TRBD1 matches 9 bases. This CDR3 is 14 amino acids long. The ends lost 1 base at V and 5 bases at J; junction bases unmatched: 4. Germline assignment: CDR1 SGHNT and CDR2 YYREEE (reference sequence). The CDR3, as DNA: TGTGCCAGCAGCTTGACAGGGGGCGCGGACGAGCAGTACTTC. This translates into CASSLTGGADEQYF. Filled out from reference TRBV5-4 and TRBJ2-7, the complete variable domain reads ETGVTQSPTHLIKTRGQQVTLRCSSQSGHNTVSWYQQALGQGPQFIFQYYREEENGRGNFPPRFSGLQFPNYSSELNVNALELDDSALYLCASSLTGGADEQYFGPGTRLTVT.